These T cell receptor beta chains were read from a single sample in a study of T-cell reconstitution after alpha-beta-depleted transplantation in children. TCRdb re-called the PCR reads through MiXCR, storing one row per CDR3 protein. This sample has 250,000 to 300,000 distinct CDR3 sequences, with 6% to 10% found just once. The starting material was peripheral blood, obtained 360 days after TCRalphabeta/CD19-depleted stem cell transplant. The receptors originated from a female patient aged 2 to 10 who had a stem cell transplant for Fanconi anemia, so the T cells may come from the graft donor. Each CDR3 is given with its conserved first and last residue. Each record gives: J gene, clone size, D gene, V gene, CDR3 protein, CDR3 DNA. A D gene is named only where the DNA matches it firmly. Size is stated for part of the rows, as once, few or many counts, or as a class when the clone is expanded.

j_call: TRBJ2-1
clone_size: many
d_call: TRBD2
v_call: TRBV7-8
cdr3_aa: CASSLSGGPSNEQFF
cdr3_nt: TGTGCCAGCAGCTTATCGGGGGGACCCTCCAATGAGCAGTTCTTC

j_call: TRBJ2-3
clone_size: .
d_call: .
v_call: TRBV3-1
cdr3_aa: CASSHPRTDTQYF
cdr3_nt: TGTGCCAGCAGCCACCCCCGGACAGATACGCAGTATTTT

j_call: TRBJ2-7
clone_size: many
d_call: TRBD1
v_call: TRBV5-1
cdr3_aa: CASSYTGTASYEQYF
cdr3_nt: TGCGCCAGCAGCTACACCGGGACAGCAAGCTACGAGCAGTACTTC

j_call: TRBJ1-6
clone_size: few
d_call: .
v_call: TRBV5-1
cdr3_aa: CASSLLRDSYNSPLHF
cdr3_nt: TGCGCCAGCAGCTTGTTAAGGGACTCCTATAATTCACCCCTCCACTTT

j_call: TRBJ1-1
clone_size: many
d_call: .
v_call: TRBV6-1
cdr3_aa: CASTLAPYIAEAFF
cdr3_nt: TGTGCCAGCACCCTAGCCCCGTATATCGCTGAAGCTTTCTTT

j_call: TRBJ1-5
clone_size: .
d_call: .
v_call: TRBV6-1
cdr3_aa: CASQDSLGNQPQHF
cdr3_nt: TGTGCCAGCCAGGACAGCTTAGGGAATCAGCCCCAGCATTTT

j_call: TRBJ1-4
clone_size: many
d_call: TRBD1
v_call: TRBV6-4
cdr3_aa: CASRERTGGSKLFF
cdr3_nt: TGTGCCAGCAGGGAACGGACAGGGGGTTCAAAACTGTTTTTT

j_call: TRBJ2-5
clone_size: .
d_call: TRBD1
v_call: TRBV4-2
cdr3_aa: CASSPRAGGGETQYF
cdr3_nt: TGTGCCAGCAGCCCTCGGGCAGGGGGCGGTGAGACCCAGTACTTC

j_call: TRBJ1-6
clone_size: .
d_call: .
v_call: TRBV7-2
cdr3_aa: CASSLSGQSSYNSPLHF
cdr3_nt: TGTGCCAGCAGCCTATCCGGCCAGAGCTCCTATAATTCACCCCTCCACTTT

j_call: TRBJ2-7
clone_size: few
d_call: .
v_call: TRBV11-2
cdr3_aa: CASSRGVVHYEQYF
cdr3_nt: TGTGCCAGCAGCCGAGGGGTAGTTCACTACGAGCAGTACTTC

j_call: TRBJ1-3
clone_size: .
d_call: .
v_call: TRBV20-1
cdr3_aa: CSASPLSSGNTIYF
cdr3_nt: TGCAGTGCTAGCCCTTTAAGCTCTGGAAACACCATATATTTT

j_call: TRBJ1-1
clone_size: many
d_call: .
v_call: TRBV7-6
cdr3_aa: CASRPLTGPPTEAFF
cdr3_nt: TGTGCCAGCAGGCCTCTAACTGGACCCCCCACTGAAGCTTTCTTT

j_call: TRBJ2-2
clone_size: few
d_call: .
v_call: TRBV7-3
cdr3_aa: CASSAQDVPTGELFF
cdr3_nt: TGTGCCAGCAGCGCGCAGGACGTACCTACCGGGGAGCTGTTTTTT

j_call: TRBJ2-3
clone_size: many
d_call: .
v_call: TRBV5-1
cdr3_aa: CASSLAASMWDDTQYF
cdr3_nt: TGCGCCAGCAGCTTGGCGGCTAGTATGTGGGACGATACGCAGTATTTT

j_call: TRBJ2-1
clone_size: few
d_call: TRBD2
v_call: TRBV27
cdr3_aa: CASWTSGVSEQFF
cdr3_nt: TGTGCCAGCTGGACTAGCGGGGTATCTGAGCAGTTCTTC